Each of the 32 T cell receptor beta chains below was sequenced from the same sample in a study of T cells expressing NK-cell markers. TCRdb processed the 5' RACE reads again and assigns one entry to each CDR3 protein, with no DNA. The sample features roughly 430,000 distinct CDR3 sequences, with about 7.1% in its top ten. The sequencing sample was made of blood T cells: a sorted CD56 or NKG2C T cell subset, CD4+ or CD8+ T cells, or bulk PBMC T cells (not recorded which). Receptors originate from a woman between 18 and 70 years old in good health.

This chain joins TRBV21-1 and TRBJ2-1; without DNA, the TCRdb call of TRBD1 cannot be checked. TRBV21-1 is labeled a pseudogene. The CDR3 spans 18 residues. CDR3 amino acids: CASSKEPPRPGVPNEQFF.

This rearrangement joins TRBV3-1 to TRBJ2-1; the TCRdb call, TRBD1, lacks DNA for checking. The CDR3 has 15 residues. Germline V lookup: CDR1 LGHDT, CDR2 YNNKEL (reference sequence). CDR3 sequence reads: CASRSGQGASNEQFF.

V and J are TRBV6-2 or TRBV6-3 and TRBJ2-7; absent DNA, TCRdb's TRBD1 call cannot be checked. CDR3 size: 20 residues. The germline gives CDR1 MNHEY, CDR2 SVGEGT. CDR3 in amino acids: CATRPQRLIGTGQGPDEQYF.

The CDR3 protein is CSASSGTGGINYGYTF. The chain carries TRBV20-1 and TRBJ1-2; TCRdb outputs TRBD1, but without DNA this stays unchecked. The germline CDR1 and CDR2 sequences are DFQATT and SNEGSKA (reference sequence). The length of the CDR3 is 16 residues.

The J gene is TRBJ2-1, the V gene TRBV6-2 or TRBV6-3; TCRdb indicates TRBD2, and absent DNA this call remains unverified. The CDR3 consists of 15 residues. The germline V gene has CDR1 MNHEY and CDR2 SVGEGT. CDR3 sequence: CASSLPRLAGVEQFF.

The V and J genes are TRBV20-1 and TRBJ2-7; lacking DNA, the TRBD1 call made by TCRdb goes unchecked. Germline V CDR1 and CDR2: DFQATT, SNEGSKA (reference sequence). There are 12 residues in the CDR3. CDR3: CSAPAPSYEQYF.

The chain employs TRBV28 and TRBJ2-3. Germline V gene data show CDR1 as MDHEN and CDR2 as SYDVKM. This CDR3 region has 14 residues. This CDR3 reads CASRERGGTDTQYF. Variable domain in full (rest from reference TRBV28 and TRBJ2-3): DVKVTQSSRYLVKRTGEKVFLECVQDMDHENMFWYRQDPGLGLRLIYFSYDVKMKEKGDIPEGYSVSREKKERFSLILESASTNQTSMYLCASRERGGTDTQYFGPGTRLTVL.

This chain connects TRBV3-1 to TRBJ2-3; the D call of TRBD2 rests on TCRdb alone, since no DNA is present to check it. CDR3 length: 17 residues. Germline V CDR1 and CDR2: LGHDT, YNNKEL (reference sequence). The CDR3 sequence is CASRRVTSGGAADTQYF.

V is TRBV5-1 and J is TRBJ1-1; the TCRdb call, TRBD1, lacks DNA for checking. The CDR3 runs to 15 residues. Germline values: CDR1 SGHRS, CDR2 YFSETQ. Here the CDR3 reads CASSSQTGAGLEAFF.

The chain is built from TRBV15 and TRBJ2-3; no DNA is available, so the TRBD1 call from TCRdb remains unchecked. CDR3 size: 15 residues. Germline CDR1 is LNHNV and CDR2 is YYDKDF (reference sequence). This CDR3 reads CATSQRGRGTDTQYF.

The chain has TRBV10-2 and TRBJ1-1; there is no DNA to check the TCRdb D call of TRBD1. Germline-derived CDR1 and CDR2 are WSHSY and SAAADI. CDR3 length equals 14 residues. CDR3 sequence: CASQGWGQNTEAFF.

This chain joins TRBV3-1 and TRBJ2-1; TCRdb gives TRBD2 as the D gene, but with no DNA this cannot be confirmed. The CDR3 sequence is 16 residues long. Germline V gene lookup returns CDR1 LGHDT and CDR2 YNNKEL (reference sequence). The CDR3 sequence: CASSEVPSGGNNEQFF.

The chain has TRBV5-1 and TRBJ2-2; as DNA is missing, the TRBD1 call by TCRdb cannot be tested. CDR1 SGHRS and CDR2 YFSETQ come from the germline V gene. This CDR3 spans 15 amino acids. Here the CDR3 reads CASRTGTGDTGELFF.

Here the CDR3 reads CASSVGLAGAGNEQFF. The chain is built from TRBV7-9 and TRBJ2-1; TCRdb gives TRBD2 as the D gene, but with no DNA this cannot be confirmed. The germline CDR1 and CDR2 sequences are SEHNR and FQNEAQ (reference sequence). The CDR3 extends over 16 amino acids.

The rearrangement joins TRBV7-2 to TRBJ2-4; lacking DNA, the TRBD1 call made by TCRdb goes unchecked. The CDR3 has 15 amino acids. CDR1 is SGHTA, CDR2 FQGNSA, per germline. The CDR3 sequence: CASSSGTEHKNIQYF. The full variable domain, rest sourced from reference TRBV7-2 and TRBJ2-4, is GAGVSQSPSNKVTEKGKDVELRCDPISGHTALYWYRQSLGQGLEFLIYFQGNSAPDKSGLPSDRFSAERTGGSVSTLTIQRTQQEDSAVYLCASSSGTEHKNIQYFGAGTRLSVL.

J is TRBJ2-3 and V is TRBV20-1; the D gene TCRdb calls, TRBD1, cannot be checked with no DNA. The CDR3 extends over 15 amino acids. The germline V gene has CDR1 DFQATT and CDR2 SNEGSKA (reference sequence). The CDR3 protein is CSARDSLRGADTQYF.

CDR3 loop: CASTETSGAPGETQYF. The rearrangement links TRBV5-6 to TRBJ2-5; TCRdb picks TRBD2, but there is no DNA to check that call. The CDR3 extends over 16 amino acids. Germline CDR1 SGHDT, CDR2 YYEEEE.

The chain couples TRBV6-1 to TRBJ1-5; TCRdb's D call, TRBD1, is unchecked because there is no DNA. There are 13 residues in the CDR3. Germline-derived CDR1 and CDR2 are MNHNS and SASEGT. The CDR3 loop reads CASTRGRDQPQHF.

This chain joins TRBV29-1 and TRBJ2-1. Looked up from germline, CDR1 is SQVTM and CDR2 is ANQGSEA. This CDR3 contains 14 residues. The CDR3 here is CSADDRGSYNEQFF.

The chain recombines TRBV4-1 with TRBJ2-1; TCRdb returns TRBD1, unconfirmable since there is no DNA. This CDR3 comprises 14 residues. CDR1 MGHRA and CDR2 YSYEKL come from the germline V gene. The CDR3 spells CASSQGKERDEQFF.

The rearrangement links TRBV10-3 to TRBJ2-1; TCRdb outputs TRBD2, but without DNA this stays unchecked. The CDR3 covers 14 residues. Germline loops: CDR1 ENHRY, CDR2 SYGVKD. CDR3 region: CATRREVTYNEQFF.

The chain carries TRBV9 and TRBJ2-2; TCRdb names TRBD2, which stays unverified in the absence of DNA. Germline V gene lookup returns CDR1 SGDLS and CDR2 YYNGEE. The CDR3 spans 18 residues. This CDR3 reads CASSGRAGGFGNTGELFF.

V usage is TRBV29-1 and J usage is TRBJ2-7; TCRdb reports TRBD1, a call that lacks DNA to check it against. This CDR3 has 12 residues. CDR1 and CDR2 from the germline V gene are SQVTM and ANQGSEA. The chain's CDR3 is CSVELGPYEQYF.

The chain joins TRBV21-1 to TRBJ2-7; the D call from TCRdb, TRBD2, cannot be confirmed without DNA. TRBV21-1 is described as a pseudogene. CDR3 length: 13 residues. CDR3 loop: CASPGTSGYEQYF.

The chain carries TRBV12-3 or TRBV12-4 and TRBJ2-1; TCRdb's assignment of TRBD2 cannot be checked, as there is no DNA. The CDR3 runs 14 residues. This CDR3 reads CASSPSGGGGEQFF.

The V and J genes are TRBV5-1 and TRBJ2-7; no DNA is available, so the TRBD1 call from TCRdb remains unchecked. The CDR3 extends over 19 amino acids. The germline gives CDR1 SGHRS, CDR2 YFSETQ. This CDR3 reads CASSPGVGQGEGSTYEQYF.

The rearrangement links TRBV7-2 to TRBJ2-1. CDR1 is SGHTA, CDR2 FQGNSA, per germline. The CDR3 length is 16 residues. The CDR3 spells CASSLFFAEPYNEQFF.

The chain recombines TRBV6-5 with TRBJ2-1; the TCRdb D gene call, TRBD2, has no DNA to confirm it. Per germline, CDR1 MNHEY and CDR2 SVGAGI. This CDR3 region has 16 residues. CDR3 sequence reads: CASSFRELAGDNEQFF.

CDR3: CASSRQGSSYNSPLHF. The V call is TRBV6-2 or TRBV6-3, the J call TRBJ1-6; without DNA, the TCRdb call of TRBD1 cannot be checked. The CDR3 runs 16 residues. CDR1 and CDR2 (germline): MNHEY, SVGEGT.

The chain combines TRBV5-1 with TRBJ2-5. Looked up from germline, CDR1 is SGHRS and CDR2 is YFSETQ. CDR3 size: 13 residues. Here the CDR3 reads CASRVADRETQYF. The whole variable domain, filled in from reference TRBV5-1 and TRBJ2-5, reads KAGVTQTPRYLIKTRGQQVTLSCSPISGHRSVSWYQQTPGQGLQFLFEYFSETQRNKGNFPGRFSGRQFSNSRSEMNVSTLELGDSALYLCASRVADRETQYFGPGTRLLVL.

V usage is TRBV20-1 and J usage is TRBJ1-6; the D call of TRBD1 rests on TCRdb alone, since no DNA is present to check it. The CDR3 covers 15 residues. Germline V gene sequence: CDR1 DFQATT, CDR2 SNEGSKA (reference sequence). CDR3 loop: CSATGDSSYNSPLHF.

The chain recombines TRBV29-1 with TRBJ2-1; TCRdb's D call, TRBD1, is unchecked because there is no DNA. CDR1 is SQVTM and CDR2 is ANQGSEA in the germline V gene. The CDR3 contains 14 residues. Here the CDR3 reads CSVERGTGVNEQFF.